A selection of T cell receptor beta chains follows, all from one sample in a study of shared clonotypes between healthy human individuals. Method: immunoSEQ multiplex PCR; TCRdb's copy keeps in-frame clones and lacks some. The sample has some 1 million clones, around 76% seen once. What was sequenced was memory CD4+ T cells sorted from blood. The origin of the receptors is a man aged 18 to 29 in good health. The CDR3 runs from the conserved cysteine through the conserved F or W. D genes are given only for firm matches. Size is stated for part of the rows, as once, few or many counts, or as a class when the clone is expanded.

TGCAGTGCTAGGAAAGACACTGAAGCTTTCTTT CSARKDTEAFF TRBJ1-1 . TRBV20-1 .
TGTGCCAGCTCACCACCCCCTGGTGGAGAGACCCAGTACTTC CASSPPPGGETQYF TRBJ2-5 few TRBV18 .
TGTGCCAGTAGTAACCTGGGGAAAGATACGCAGTATTTT CASSNLGKDTQYF TRBJ2-3 . TRBV19 .
TGTGCCAGCAGAACCTCGGGGAGCAATCAGCCCCAGCATTTT CASRTSGSNQPQHF TRBJ1-5 . TRBV2 .
TGTGCCAGCAGCTTGTACCCTTCTGGGGCCAACGTCCTGACTTTC CASSLYPSGANVLTF TRBJ2-6 . TRBV5-6 .
TGTGCCAGCTACCGGGACAGGGGATTGGCTGGGGCCAACGTCCTGACTTTC CASYRDRGLAGANVLTF TRBJ2-6 . TRBV2 TRBD1
TGTGCCAGCAGTGCGCGGCAGGGGGACTATGGCTACACCTTC CASSARQGDYGYTF TRBJ1-2 . TRBV6-1 TRBD1
TGCGCCAGCAGCTTGACCGGACAGGGAGATAACTATGGCTACACCTTC CASSLTGQGDNYGYTF TRBJ1-2 . TRBV5-1 TRBD1
TGTGCCAGCAGCTTCCCCTGGGCTAGCGGGGGCCCCACAGATACGCAGTATTTT CASSFPWASGGPTDTQYF TRBJ2-3 . TRBV7-1 TRBD2
TGTGCCACCTTAGACAGGGGGCAAGGTCAGCCCCAGCATTTT CATLDRGQGQPQHF TRBJ1-5 . TRBV10-3 TRBD1
TGTGCCAGTAGTATAGCCCAGGCCACCGGGGAGCTGTTTTTT CASSIAQATGELFF TRBJ2-2 . TRBV19 .
TGTGCCTGGAGTGTAGGGGCCGGAACTAATGAAAAACTGTTTTTT CAWSVGAGTNEKLFF TRBJ1-4 . TRBV30 .
TGCGCCAGCAGCCAAGATTGGAGGCAGCCCCAGCATTTT CASSQDWRQPQHF TRBJ1-5 . TRBV4-3 .
TGTGCCAGTAGCCCACTCCAGCGGGTTGAGCAGTTCTTC CASSPLQRVEQFF TRBJ2-1 . TRBV19 .
TGTGCCAGCAGTTTATTATCAGGGGGAGTCACTGAAGCTTTCTTT CASSLLSGGVTEAFF TRBJ1-1 . TRBV28 TRBD1
TGTGCCTGGAACGGGGGCCGAAACCCTAACTATGGCTACACCTTC CAWNGGRNPNYGYTF TRBJ1-2 . TRBV30 .
TGTGCCAGCAGCTCGGGGTTCGGGCACAATGAGCAGTTCTTC CASSSGFGHNEQFF TRBJ2-1 . TRBV7-3 .
TGTGCCAGCAGTAGCGGACAGATTACTAACTATGGCTACACCTTC CASSSGQITNYGYTF TRBJ1-2 . TRBV2 .
TGTGCCTGGAGTGGGGACAGCTACAATGAGCAGTTCTTC CAWSGDSYNEQFF TRBJ2-1 few TRBV30 TRBD1
TGTGCCAGCAGCTTGGGTGCCTCCCAGGGGAAAACCGGGGAGCTGTTTTTT CASSLGASQGKTGELFF TRBJ2-2 few TRBV5-4 .
TGTGCCAGCACATTACTCGGCGGGGGGGCGTACGAGCAGTACTTC CASTLLGGGAYEQYF TRBJ2-7 many TRBV6-6 TRBD2
TGTGCCAGCAGCGCCGGACTACGGAGCGCCTCAGATACGCAGTATTTT CASSAGLRSASDTQYF TRBJ2-3 . TRBV9 .
TGTGCCAGCAGCCCGGTTGGCAATCAGAACTATGGCTACACCTTC CASSPVGNQNYGYTF TRBJ1-2 . TRBV7-2 .
TGTGCCACCAGCAGAGGGATGTTCTCAACTAATGAAAAACTGTTTTTT CATSRGMFSTNEKLFF TRBJ1-4 . TRBV15 .
TGTGCCAGCAGTCCCTGGTGGGATAGCAATCAGCCCCAGCATTTT CASSPWWDSNQPQHF TRBJ1-5 many TRBV28 .
TGTGCCAGCAGCTCAGTCCCCCCCTCGGGGGATTACACAGATACGCAGTATTTT CASSSVPPSGDYTDTQYF TRBJ2-3 once TRBV7-3 .
TGCGCCAGCAGCCAAGAGGGACAGGAGAATGAAAAACTGTTTTTT CASSQEGQENEKLFF TRBJ1-4 . TRBV4-1 TRBD1
TGTGCCAGCAGCCAAGATGGCAGAAGGGCCGCCGGGGAGCTGTTTTTT CASSQDGRRAAGELFF TRBJ2-2 . TRBV4-2 .
TGCGCCAGCAGCTTGTCGGCTCAGCGGTTGAGCACAGATACGCAGTATTTT CASSLSAQRLSTDTQYF TRBJ2-3 . TRBV5-1 .
TGTGCCAGCAGTTTAAGGCCAGATCGCGAGACCCAGTACTTC CASSLRPDRETQYF TRBJ2-5 few TRBV28 .
TGTGCCAGCAGCTCCCCCCAGGGCTACGAGCAGTACTTC CASSSPQGYEQYF TRBJ2-7 . TRBV7-6 .
TGTGCCAGTAGTCAGGGGACAGCGAACACCGGAGAGCTGTTTTTT CASSQGTANTGELFF TRBJ2-2 . TRBV19 TRBD1
TGTGCCAGCAGCTCTACTACCTTCGGCGATACGCAGTATTTT CASSSTTFGDTQYF TRBJ2-3 once TRBV7-2 .
TGTGCCAGCAGCGTCCTACCGACAGGGAACACTGAAGCTTTCTTT CASSVLPTGNTEAFF TRBJ1-1 . TRBV9 .
TGTGCCAGCAGCGTAGGGATGGGGGACGGGGTAAAAACCGGGGAGCTGTTTTTT CASSVGMGDGVKTGELFF TRBJ2-2 . TRBV9 .
TGTGCCAGCAGTGTACAGGGAATAGGCTTCTCCTACGAGCAGTACTTC CASSVQGIGFSYEQYF TRBJ2-7 few TRBV2 .
TGTGCCAGCAGCTTAGCTGGGCGGACGAACACTGAAGCTTTCTTT CASSLAGRTNTEAFF TRBJ1-1 . TRBV7-2 .
TGTGCCTGGAGGGGAAATGAAAAACTGTTTTTT CAWRGNEKLFF TRBJ1-4 . TRBV30 .
TGTGCCAGCAGCGCCGGGACAGGGTTTGAAAAACTGTTTTTT CASSAGTGFEKLFF TRBJ1-4 . TRBV7-9 TRBD1
TGCGCCAGCAGCTTGGATCCGGGACAACAATTCAATGAGCAGTTCTTC CASSLDPGQQFNEQFF TRBJ2-1 . TRBV5-1 .
TGCGCCAGCAGTGTAAAGGTTACTGAAGCTTTCTTT CASSVKVTEAFF TRBJ1-1 . TRBV10-2 .
TGTGCCAGCAGCTTGGAATACTACCCCTATGGCTACACCTTC CASSLEYYPYGYTF TRBJ1-2 few TRBV5-6 .
TGTGCCAGCAGCTCTGCCGGGGCCCCGCGCGGCACTGAAGCTTTCTTT CASSSAGAPRGTEAFF TRBJ1-1 . TRBV7-9 .
TGTGCCAGCAGCGTAGGGGCGGGAGGGCCGTACGAGCAGTACTTC CASSVGAGGPYEQYF TRBJ2-7 . TRBV9 TRBD2
TGTGCCAGCAGCGTAGGAAACACCATATATTTT CASSVGNTIYF TRBJ1-3 few TRBV2 .
TGTGCCTGGAGTCTGGACCGACAGGCTCTGTATCAGCCCCAGCATTTT CAWSLDRQALYQPQHF TRBJ1-5 . TRBV30 .
TGTGCCAGCAGCTTGGATCTTACAGGCTCCGAGCAGTACTTC CASSLDLTGSEQYF TRBJ2-7 . TRBV5-4 .
TGTGCCAGCAGCCCGGACAGGGGGTATCTTGGGGGCTACACCTTC CASSPDRGYLGGYTF TRBJ1-2 . TRBV5-4 TRBD1
TGTGCCAGCAGCGGTGGGACAGGAGGACCCCTCCACTTT CASSGGTGGPLHF TRBJ1-6 few TRBV7-9 TRBD1